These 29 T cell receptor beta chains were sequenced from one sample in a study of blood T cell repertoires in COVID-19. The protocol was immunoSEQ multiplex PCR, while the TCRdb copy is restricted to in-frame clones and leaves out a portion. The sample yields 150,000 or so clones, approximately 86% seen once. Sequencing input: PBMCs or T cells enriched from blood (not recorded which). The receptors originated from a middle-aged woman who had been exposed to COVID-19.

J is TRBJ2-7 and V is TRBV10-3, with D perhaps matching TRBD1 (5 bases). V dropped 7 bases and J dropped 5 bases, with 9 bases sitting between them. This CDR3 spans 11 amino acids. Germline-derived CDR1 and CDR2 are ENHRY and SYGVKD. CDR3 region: CAIKRQNEQYF. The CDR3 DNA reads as TGTGCCATCAAGCGACAGAACGAGCAGTACTTC.

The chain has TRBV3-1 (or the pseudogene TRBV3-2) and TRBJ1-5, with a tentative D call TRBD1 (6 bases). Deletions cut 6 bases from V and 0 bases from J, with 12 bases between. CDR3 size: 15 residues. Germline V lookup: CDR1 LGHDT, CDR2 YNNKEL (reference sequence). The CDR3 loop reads CASSYDRYSNQPQHF. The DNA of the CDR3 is TGTGCCAGCAGTTATGACAGGTATAGCAATCAGCCCCAGCATTTT.

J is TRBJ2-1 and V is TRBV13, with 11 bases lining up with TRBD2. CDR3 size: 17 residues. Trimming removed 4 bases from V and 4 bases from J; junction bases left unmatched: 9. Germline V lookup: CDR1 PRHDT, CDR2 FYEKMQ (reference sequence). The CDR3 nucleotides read TGTGCCAGCAGCTCACTGGCTAGCGGGGGGAGGTACAATGAGCAGTTCTTC. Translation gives CASSSLASGGRYNEQFF.

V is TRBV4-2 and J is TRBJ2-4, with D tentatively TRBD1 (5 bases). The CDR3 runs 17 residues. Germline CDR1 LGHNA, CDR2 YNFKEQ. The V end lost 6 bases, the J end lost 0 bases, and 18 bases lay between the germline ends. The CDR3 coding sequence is TGTGCCAGCAGTCAGGCAAGGGGTAACCTAGCCAAAAACATTCAGTACTTC. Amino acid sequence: CASSQARGNLAKNIQYF.

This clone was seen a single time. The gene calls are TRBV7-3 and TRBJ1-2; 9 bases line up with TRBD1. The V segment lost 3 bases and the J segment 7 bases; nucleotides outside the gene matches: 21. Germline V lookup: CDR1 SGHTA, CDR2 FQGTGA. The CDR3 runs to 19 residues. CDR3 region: CASSLLPGQGFGASGGYTF. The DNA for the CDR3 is TGTGCCAGCAGCTTGTTACCCGGACAGGGGTTCGGAGCTTCAGGTGGCTACACCTTC.

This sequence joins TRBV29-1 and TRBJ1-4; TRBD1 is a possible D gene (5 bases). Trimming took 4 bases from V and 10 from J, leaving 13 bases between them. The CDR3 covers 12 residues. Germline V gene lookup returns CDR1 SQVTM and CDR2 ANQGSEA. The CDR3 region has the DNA TGCAGCGTTGTTTCAGGGTCTGGAAAACTGTTTTTT. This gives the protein CSVVSGSGKLFF.

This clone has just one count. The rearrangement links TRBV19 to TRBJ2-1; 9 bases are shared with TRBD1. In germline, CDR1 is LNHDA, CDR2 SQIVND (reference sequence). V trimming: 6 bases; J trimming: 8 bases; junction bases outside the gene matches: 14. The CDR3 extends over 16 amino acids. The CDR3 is CASSHHLQTGGDEQFF. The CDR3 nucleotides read TGTGCCAGTAGCCACCATCTACAAACAGGGGGCGATGAGCAGTTCTTC.

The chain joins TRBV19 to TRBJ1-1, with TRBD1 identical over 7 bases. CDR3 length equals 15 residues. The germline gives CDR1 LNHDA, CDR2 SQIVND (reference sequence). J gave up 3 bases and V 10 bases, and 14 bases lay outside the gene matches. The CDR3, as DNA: TGTGCCACCAAACAAAGGCGGGACAGCTACACTGAAGCTTTCTTT. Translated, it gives CATKQRRDSYTEAFF.

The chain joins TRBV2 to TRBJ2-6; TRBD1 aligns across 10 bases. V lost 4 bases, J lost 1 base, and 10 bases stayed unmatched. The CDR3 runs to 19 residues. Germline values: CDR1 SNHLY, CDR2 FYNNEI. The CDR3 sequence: CASSGHLGQGSSGANVLTF. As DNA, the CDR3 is TGTGCCAGCAGTGGACATCTGGGACAGGGGTCATCTGGGGCCAACGTCCTGACTTTC.

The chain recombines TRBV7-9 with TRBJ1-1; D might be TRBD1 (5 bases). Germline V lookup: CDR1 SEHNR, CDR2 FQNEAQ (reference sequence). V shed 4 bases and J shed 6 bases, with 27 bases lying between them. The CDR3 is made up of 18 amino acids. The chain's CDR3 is CASSSLPGQSYTMAEAFF. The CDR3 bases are TGTGCCAGCAGCTCTCTGCCTGGACAATCCTACACTATGGCTGAAGCTTTCTTT.

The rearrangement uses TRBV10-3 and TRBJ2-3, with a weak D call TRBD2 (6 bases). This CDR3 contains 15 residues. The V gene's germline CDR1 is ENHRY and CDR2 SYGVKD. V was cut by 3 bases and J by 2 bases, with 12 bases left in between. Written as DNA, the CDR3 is TGTGCCATCAGTGACGGGAGAGCCAACACAGATACGCAGTATTTT. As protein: CAISDGRANTDTQYF.

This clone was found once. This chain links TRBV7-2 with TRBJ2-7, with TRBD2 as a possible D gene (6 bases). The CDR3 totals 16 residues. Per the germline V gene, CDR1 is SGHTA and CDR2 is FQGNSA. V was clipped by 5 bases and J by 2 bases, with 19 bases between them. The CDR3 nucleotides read TGTGCCAGCAGCGCCCAGGGCGGGGCCTGGGCCTACGAGCAGTACTTC. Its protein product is CASSAQGGAWAYEQYF.

The CDR3 nucleotides read TGTGCCAGCAGCCGTGACAGGGGTCAGCCCCAGCATTTT. It specifies CASSRDRGQPQHF. This chain links TRBV12-3 or TRBV12-4 with TRBJ1-5, with TRBD1 matching over 8 bases. J gave up 6 bases and V 6 bases, and 4 bases lay outside the gene matches. The length of the CDR3 is 13 residues.

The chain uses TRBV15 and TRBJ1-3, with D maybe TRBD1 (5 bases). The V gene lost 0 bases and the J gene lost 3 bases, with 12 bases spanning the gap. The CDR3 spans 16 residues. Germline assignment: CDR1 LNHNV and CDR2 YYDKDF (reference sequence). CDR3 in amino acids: CATSRERGGVGNTIYF. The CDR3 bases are TGTGCCACCAGCAGAGAGCGGGGGGGTGTTGGAAACACCATATATTTT.

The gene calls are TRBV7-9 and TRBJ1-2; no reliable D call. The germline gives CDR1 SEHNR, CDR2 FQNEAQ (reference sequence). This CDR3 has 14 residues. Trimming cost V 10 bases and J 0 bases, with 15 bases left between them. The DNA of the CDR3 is TGTGCCACCCAACACCGGACTTCTAACTATGGCTACACCTTC. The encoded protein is CATQHRTSNYGYTF.

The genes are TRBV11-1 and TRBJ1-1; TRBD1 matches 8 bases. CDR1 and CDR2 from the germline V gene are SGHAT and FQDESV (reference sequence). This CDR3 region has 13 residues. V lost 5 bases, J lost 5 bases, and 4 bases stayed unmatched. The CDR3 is CASSIRGPTEAFF. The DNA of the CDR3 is TGTGCCAGCAGCATCAGGGGGCCTACTGAAGCTTTCTTT.

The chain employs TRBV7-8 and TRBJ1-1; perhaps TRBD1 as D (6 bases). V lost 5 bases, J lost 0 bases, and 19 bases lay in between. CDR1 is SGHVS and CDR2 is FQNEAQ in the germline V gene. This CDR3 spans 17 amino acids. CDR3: CASSRAAGAKVNTEAFF. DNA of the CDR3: TGTGCCAGCAGCCGAGCGGCAGGGGCGAAGGTGAACACTGAAGCTTTCTTT.

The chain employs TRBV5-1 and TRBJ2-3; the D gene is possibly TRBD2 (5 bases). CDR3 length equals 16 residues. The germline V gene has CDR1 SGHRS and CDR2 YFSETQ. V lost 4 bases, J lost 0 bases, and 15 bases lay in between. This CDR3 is CASSPPSSTSTDTQYF. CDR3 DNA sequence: TGCGCCAGCAGCCCCCCGTCTAGCACCAGCACAGATACGCAGTATTTT.

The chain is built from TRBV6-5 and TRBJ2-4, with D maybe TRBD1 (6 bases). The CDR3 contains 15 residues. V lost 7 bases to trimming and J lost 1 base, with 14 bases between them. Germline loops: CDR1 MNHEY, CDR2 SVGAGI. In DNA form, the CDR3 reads TGTGCCAGCATAGGTGGGCAGGGGGCCAAAAACATTCAGTACTTC. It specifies CASIGGQGAKNIQYF.

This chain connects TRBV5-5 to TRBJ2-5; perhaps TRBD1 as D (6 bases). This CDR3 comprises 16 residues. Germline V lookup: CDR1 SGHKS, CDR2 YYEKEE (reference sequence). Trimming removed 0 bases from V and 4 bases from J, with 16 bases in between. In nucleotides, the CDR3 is TGTGCCAGCAGCTTGGCCTTGGGGGCGAATGGAGAGACCCAGTACTTC. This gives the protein CASSLALGANGETQYF.

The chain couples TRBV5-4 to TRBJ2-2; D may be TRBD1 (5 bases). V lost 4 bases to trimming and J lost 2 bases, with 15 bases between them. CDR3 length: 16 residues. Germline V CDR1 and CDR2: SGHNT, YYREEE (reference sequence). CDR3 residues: CASSARQRPNTGELFF. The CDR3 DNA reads TGTGCCAGCAGCGCCAGACAGAGACCCAACACCGGGGAGCTGTTTTTT. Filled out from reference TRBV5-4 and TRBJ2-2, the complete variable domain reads ETGVTQSPTHLIKTRGQQVTLRCSSQSGHNTVSWYQQALGQGPQFIFQYYREEENGRGNFPPRFSGLQFPNYSSELNVNALELDDSALYLCASSARQRPNTGELFFGEGSRLTVL.

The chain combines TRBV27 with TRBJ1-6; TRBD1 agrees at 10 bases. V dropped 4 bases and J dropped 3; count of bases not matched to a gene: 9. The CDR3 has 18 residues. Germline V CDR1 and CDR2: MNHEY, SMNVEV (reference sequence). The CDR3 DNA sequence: TGTGCCAGCAGTTCCAAAGGCGGGACAGGGGTCTATAATTCACCCCTCCACTTT. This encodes CASSSKGGTGVYNSPLHF.

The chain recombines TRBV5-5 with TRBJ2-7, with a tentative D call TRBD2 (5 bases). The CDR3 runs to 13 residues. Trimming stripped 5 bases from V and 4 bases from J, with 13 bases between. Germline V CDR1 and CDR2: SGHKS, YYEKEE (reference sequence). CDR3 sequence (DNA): TGTGCCAGCAGTCACACTAGTACGTACGAGCAGTACTTC. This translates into CASSHTSTYEQYF.

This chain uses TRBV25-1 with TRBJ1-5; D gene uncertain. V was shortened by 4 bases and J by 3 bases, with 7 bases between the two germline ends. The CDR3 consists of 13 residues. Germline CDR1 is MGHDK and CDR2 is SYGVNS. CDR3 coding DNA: TGTGCCAGCAGTGGACAATTCAATCAGCCCCAGCATTTT. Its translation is CASSGQFNQPQHF.

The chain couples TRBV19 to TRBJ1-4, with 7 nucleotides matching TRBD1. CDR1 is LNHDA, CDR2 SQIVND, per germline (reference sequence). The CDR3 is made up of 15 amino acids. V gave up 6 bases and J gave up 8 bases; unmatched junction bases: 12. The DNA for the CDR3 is TGTGCCAGTAGGTCCACAGGGGTTGTTGGGGAAAAACTGTTTTTT. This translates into CASRSTGVVGEKLFF.

The CDR3 coding sequence is TGTGCCAGCAGTGAAAATTCGCAGGGCAATCAGCCCCAGCATTTT. Protein sequence: CASSENSQGNQPQHF. The V gene is TRBV2, the J gene TRBJ1-5; D uncertain. This CDR3 spans 15 amino acids. V shed 2 bases and J shed 2 bases, with 10 bases lying between them. Germline V gives CDR1 SNHLY, CDR2 FYNNEI.

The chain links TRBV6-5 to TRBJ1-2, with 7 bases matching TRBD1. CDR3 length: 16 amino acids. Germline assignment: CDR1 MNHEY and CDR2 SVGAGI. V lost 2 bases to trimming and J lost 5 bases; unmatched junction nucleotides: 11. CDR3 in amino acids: CASSYLPETGKYGYTF. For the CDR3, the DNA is TGTGCCAGCAGTTACCTTCCTGAGACAGGGAAGTATGGCTACACCTTC.

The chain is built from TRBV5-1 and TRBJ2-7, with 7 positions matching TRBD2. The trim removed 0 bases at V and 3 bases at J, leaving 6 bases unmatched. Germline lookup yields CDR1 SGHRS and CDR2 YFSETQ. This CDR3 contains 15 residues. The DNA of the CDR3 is TGCGCCAGCAGCTTGGGATTTGGGACTAACTACGAGCAGTACTTC. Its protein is CASSLGFGTNYEQYF.

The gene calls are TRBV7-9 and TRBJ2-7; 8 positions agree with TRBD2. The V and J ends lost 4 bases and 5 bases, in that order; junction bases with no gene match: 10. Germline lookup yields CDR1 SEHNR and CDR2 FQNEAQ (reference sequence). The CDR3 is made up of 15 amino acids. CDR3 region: CASSSTHLAGHEQYF. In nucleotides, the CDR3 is TGTGCCAGCAGCTCAACCCATCTAGCGGGCCACGAGCAGTACTTC.